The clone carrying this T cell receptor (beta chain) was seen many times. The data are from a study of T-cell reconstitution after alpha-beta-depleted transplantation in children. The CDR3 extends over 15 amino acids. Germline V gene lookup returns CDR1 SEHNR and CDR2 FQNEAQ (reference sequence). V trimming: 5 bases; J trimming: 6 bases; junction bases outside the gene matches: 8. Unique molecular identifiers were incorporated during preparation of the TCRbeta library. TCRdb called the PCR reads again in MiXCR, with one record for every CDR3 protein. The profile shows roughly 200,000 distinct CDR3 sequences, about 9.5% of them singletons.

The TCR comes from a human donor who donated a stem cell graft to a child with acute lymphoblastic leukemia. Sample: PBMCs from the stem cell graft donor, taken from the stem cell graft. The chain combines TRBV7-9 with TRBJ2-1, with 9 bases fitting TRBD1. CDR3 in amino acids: CASSAGQGMGNEQFF. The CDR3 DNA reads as TGTGCCAGCAGCGCGGGACAGGGAATGGGCAATGAGCAGTTCTTC.